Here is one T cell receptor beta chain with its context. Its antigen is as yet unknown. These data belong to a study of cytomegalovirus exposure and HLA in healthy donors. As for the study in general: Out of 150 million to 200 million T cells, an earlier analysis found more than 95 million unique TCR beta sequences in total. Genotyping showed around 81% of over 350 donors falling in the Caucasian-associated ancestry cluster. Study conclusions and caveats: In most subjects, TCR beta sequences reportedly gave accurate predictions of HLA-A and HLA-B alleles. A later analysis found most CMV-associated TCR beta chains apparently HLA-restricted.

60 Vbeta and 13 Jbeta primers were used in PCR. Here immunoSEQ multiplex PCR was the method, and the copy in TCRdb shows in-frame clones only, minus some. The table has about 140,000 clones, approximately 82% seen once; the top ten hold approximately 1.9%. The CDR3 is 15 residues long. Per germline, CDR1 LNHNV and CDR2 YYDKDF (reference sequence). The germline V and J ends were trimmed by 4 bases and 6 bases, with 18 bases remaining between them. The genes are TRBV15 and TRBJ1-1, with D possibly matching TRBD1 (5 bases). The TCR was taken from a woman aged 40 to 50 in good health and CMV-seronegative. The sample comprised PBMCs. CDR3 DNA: TGTGCCACCAGCATACGTAGGGGAGGGACCCCTGAAGCTTTCTTT. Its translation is CATSIRRGGTPEAFF. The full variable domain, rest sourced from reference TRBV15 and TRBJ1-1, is DAMVIQNPRYQVTQFGKPVTLSCSQTLNHNVMYWYQQKSSQAPKLLFHYYDKDFNNEADTPDNFQSRRPNTSFCFLDIRSPGLGDTAMYLCATSIRRGGTPEAFFGQGTRLTVV.